The 4 T cell receptor beta chains in this list originate from one sample, sequenced in a study of T cell responses to AZD1222 COVID-19 vaccine. The method was immunoSEQ multiplex PCR; TCRdb's version includes in-frame clones alone and lacks a portion of them. The sample contains some 120,000 clones, 90% of which appear only once. The sequenced sample was peripheral blood, obtained on day 0 of AZD1222 vaccination. The receptor set was obtained from an adult in good health.

The chain is built from TRBV4-1 and TRBJ1-1, with TRBD1 identical over 7 bases. V lost 0 bases to trimming and J lost 0 bases; unmatched junction nucleotides: 4. This CDR3 has 16 amino acids. The germline CDR1 and CDR2 sequences are MGHRA and YSYEKL. This CDR3 reads CASSQESGTVNTEAFF. CDR3 coding DNA: TGCGCCAGCAGCCAAGAGTCCGGGACAGTGAACACTGAAGCTTTCTTT.

This chain joins TRBV28 and TRBJ2-7; 16 nucleotides line up with TRBD2. Germline values: CDR1 MDHEN, CDR2 SYDVKM. Trimming cost V 6 bases and J 4 bases; bases outside gene matches: 6. This CDR3 is 16 amino acids long. The CDR3 region is CASSTPGLAGGYEQYF. In DNA form, the CDR3 reads TGTGCCAGCAGCACGCCGGGACTAGCGGGAGGGTACGAGCAGTACTTC.

Concerning this clone itself: Germline and junction disagree at one end, which may indicate a read error. In DNA form, the CDR3 reads TGTGCCAGCAGTGAAGGGGCTAGCGGGAGGGCCAGTTTC. Translated: CASSEGASGRASF. V is TRBV2 and J is TRBJ2-7, with TRBD2 matching 12 bases. CDR3 size: 13 residues. The germline V gene encodes CDR1 SNHLY and CDR2 FYNNEI.

The rearrangement uses TRBV9 and TRBJ2-1; 9 positions match TRBD2. Germline lookup yields CDR1 SGDLS and CDR2 YYNGEE. After removal of 3 bases from V and 0 bases from J, the junction contained 1 base not matched to a gene. There are 15 residues in the CDR3. In nucleotides, the CDR3 is TGTGCCAGCAGCGAGACTAGCGGCTCCTACAATGAGCAGTTCTTC. It codes for CASSETSGSYNEQFF.